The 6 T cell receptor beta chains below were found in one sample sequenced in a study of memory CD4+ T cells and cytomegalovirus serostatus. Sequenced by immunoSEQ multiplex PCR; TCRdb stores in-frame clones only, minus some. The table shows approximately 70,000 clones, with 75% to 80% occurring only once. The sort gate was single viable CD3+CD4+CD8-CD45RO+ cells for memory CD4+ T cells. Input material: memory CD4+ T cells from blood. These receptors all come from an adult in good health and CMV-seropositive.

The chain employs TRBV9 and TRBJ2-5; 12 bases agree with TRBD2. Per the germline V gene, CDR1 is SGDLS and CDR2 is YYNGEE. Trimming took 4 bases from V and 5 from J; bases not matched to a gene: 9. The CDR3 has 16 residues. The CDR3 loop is CASSPTSGGPRETQYF. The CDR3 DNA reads TGTGCCAGCAGCCCCACTAGCGGGGGGCCCCGGGAGACCCAGTACTTC.

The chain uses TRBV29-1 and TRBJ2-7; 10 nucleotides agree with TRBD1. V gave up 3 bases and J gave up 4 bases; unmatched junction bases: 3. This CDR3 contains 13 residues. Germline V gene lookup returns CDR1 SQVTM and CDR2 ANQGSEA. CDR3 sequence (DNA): TGCAGCGTTGAGGGACAGGGGATGTACGAGCAGTACTTC. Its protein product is CSVEGQGMYEQYF.

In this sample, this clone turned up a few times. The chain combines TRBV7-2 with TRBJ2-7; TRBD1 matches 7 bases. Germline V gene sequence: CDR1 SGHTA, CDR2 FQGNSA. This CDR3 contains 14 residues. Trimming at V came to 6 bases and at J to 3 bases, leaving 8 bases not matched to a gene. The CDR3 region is CASRYRGEGYEQYF. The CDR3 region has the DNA TGTGCCAGCAGGTACAGGGGAGAGGGCTACGAGCAGTACTTC. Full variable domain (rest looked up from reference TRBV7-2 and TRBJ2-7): GAGVSQSPSNKVTEKGKDVELRCDPISGHTALYWYRQSLGQGLEFLIYFQGNSAPDKSGLPSDRFSAERTGGSVSTLTIQRTQQEDSAVYLCASRYRGEGYEQYFGPGTRLTVT.

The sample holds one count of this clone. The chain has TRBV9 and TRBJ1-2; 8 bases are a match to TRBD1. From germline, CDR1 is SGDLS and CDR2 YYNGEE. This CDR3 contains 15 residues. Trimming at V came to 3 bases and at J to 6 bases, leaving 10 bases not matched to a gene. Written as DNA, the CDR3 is TGTGCCAGCAGCGCTGGACAGGGAGTTCCTGATGGCTACACCTTC. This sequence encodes CASSAGQGVPDGYTF. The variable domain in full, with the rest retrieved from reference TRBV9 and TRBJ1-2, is DSGVTQTPKHLITATGQRVTLRCSPRSGDLSVYWYQQSLDQGLQFLIQYYNGEERAKGNILERFSAQQFPDLHSELNLSSLELGDSALYFCASSAGQGVPDGYTFGSGTRLTVV.

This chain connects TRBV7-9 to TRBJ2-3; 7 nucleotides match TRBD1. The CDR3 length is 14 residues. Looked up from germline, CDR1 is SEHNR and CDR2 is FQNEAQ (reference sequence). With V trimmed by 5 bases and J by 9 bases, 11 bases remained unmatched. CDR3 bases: TGTGCCAGCAGCGCCCGACAGGGACAAGACACGCAGTATTTT. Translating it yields CASSARQGQDTQYF. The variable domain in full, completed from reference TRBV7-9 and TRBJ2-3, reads DTGVSQNPRHKITKRGQNVTFRCDPISEHNRLYWYRQTLGQGPEFLTYFQNEAQLEKSRLLSDRFSAERPKGSFSTLEIQRTEQGDSAMYLCASSARQGQDTQYFGPGTRLTVL.

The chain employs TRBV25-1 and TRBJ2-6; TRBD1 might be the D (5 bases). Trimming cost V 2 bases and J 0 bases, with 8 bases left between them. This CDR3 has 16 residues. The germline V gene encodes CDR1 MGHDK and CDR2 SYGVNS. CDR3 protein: CASSEGRASGANVLTF. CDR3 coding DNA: TGTGCCAGCAGTGAAGGCAGGGCCTCTGGGGCCAACGTCCTGACTTTC.